The 10 T cell receptor beta chains below were found in one sample sequenced in a study of breast tumors, draining lymph nodes, adjacent tissues. TCRdb ran MiXCR on the multiplex PCR reads and lists one entry per CDR3 protein. The data contain around 25,000 distinct CDR3 sequences, about 24% of them singletons. The sequenced sample was breast tumor tissue. The receptor source for this set is a female donor with breast cancer. Some clones in this sample may be carry-over from other donors' samples.

This clonotype was detected ten times or more. This sequence joins TRBV4-1 and TRBJ1-2, with TRBD1 as a possible D gene (6 bases). This CDR3 is built from 15 residues. CDR1 is MGHRA, CDR2 YSYEKL, per germline. V shed 5 bases and J shed 0 bases, with 13 bases lying between them. CDR3 sequence (DNA): TGCGCCAGCAGCGAGCGGACAGCAGCTAACTATGGCTACACCTTC. It encodes CASSERTAANYGYTF.

The table lists this clonotype with many counts. The chain links TRBV7-2 to TRBJ2-7; 11 bases align to TRBD2. V trimming: 3 bases; J trimming: 6 bases; junction bases outside the gene matches: 7. The CDR3 has 15 amino acids. The germline V gene encodes CDR1 SGHTA and CDR2 FQGNSA. CDR3 sequence reads: CASSFSASGRSEQYF. CDR3 nucleotide sequence: TGTGCCAGCAGCTTCAGCGCTAGCGGGAGGTCCGAGCAGTACTTC.

This clonotype came up many times. The gene calls are TRBV6-5 and TRBJ2-3; 7 positions agree with TRBD2. This CDR3 region has 13 residues. V was pared by 6 bases and J by 2 bases, with 2 bases of the junction left unmatched. Looked up from germline, CDR1 is MNHEY and CDR2 is SVGAGI. CDR3 nucleotide sequence: TGTGCCAGCAGGGGGACTAACACAGATACGCAGTATTTT. Translated: CASRGTNTDTQYF.

Concerning this clonotype: Possible read error: a much larger clone is one base away. The J gene is TRBJ2-1, the V gene TRBV11-3; D could derive from TRBD1 or TRBD2 (5 bases each). This CDR3 spans 15 amino acids. CDR1 and CDR2 from the germline V gene are SGHNT and YENEEA. CDR3 sequence (DNA): TGTGCCAGCAGCCTAGGGACGGGTAGGGATAATGGGCAGTTCTTC. Its protein is CASSLGTGRDNGQFF.

This clonotype has only a few counts. The J gene is TRBJ1-2, the V gene TRBV28; D unresolved. The CDR3 is 12 residues long. V was cut by 2 bases and J by 4 bases, with 5 bases left in between. CDR1 MDHEN and CDR2 SYDVKM come from the germline V gene. DNA of the CDR3: TGTGCCAGCAGTTTACCTCCCTATGGCTACACCTTC. This codes for CASSLPPYGYTF.

This clonotype has a count of ten or more. The rearrangement joins TRBV19 to TRBJ1-6; D not certain. Per the germline V gene, CDR1 is LNHDA and CDR2 is SQIVND (reference sequence). This CDR3 spans 13 amino acids. The V end lost 0 bases, the J end lost 14 bases, and 11 bases lay between the germline ends. The CDR3 DNA sequence: TGTGCCAGTAGTATAGACCCGGAATCGTCCCTCCACTTT. Its translation: CASSIDPESSLHF.

This clonotype was seen at least ten times. The chain employs TRBV9 and TRBJ2-7; D uncertain. Germline CDR1 SGDLS, CDR2 YYNGEE. V was pared by 4 bases and J by 0 bases, with 11 bases between. The length of the CDR3 is 14 residues. CDR3 DNA sequence: TGTGCCAGCAGCCCTCGGAGTTCCTCCTACGAGCAGTACTTC. This encodes CASSPRSSSYEQYF.

This clonotype was seen repeatedly, ten times or more. The chain links TRBV5-1 to TRBJ2-2; D ambiguous. CDR1 SGHRS and CDR2 YFSETQ come from the germline V gene. The CDR3 contains 14 residues. V was shortened by 2 bases and J by 0 bases, with 5 bases between the two germline ends. The CDR3 region is CASSFLANTGELFF. Written as DNA, the CDR3 is TGCGCCAGCAGCTTCCTAGCGAACACCGGGGAGCTGTTTTTT.

This clonotype came up many times. The chain uses TRBV24-1 and TRBJ2-3, with TRBD2 identical over 12 bases. Per germline, CDR1 KGHDR and CDR2 SFDVKD. This CDR3 region has 14 residues. V dropped 5 bases and J dropped 4; count of bases not matched to a gene: 0. CDR3 amino acids: CATSASGRADTQYF. The DNA for the CDR3 is TGTGCCACCAGTGCTAGCGGGAGGGCAGATACGCAGTATTTT.

This clonotype was observed many times. The CDR3 loop is CAISPRDSSKETQYF. The CDR3 nucleotides read TGTGCCATCAGTCCGCGGGACAGCTCGAAAGAGACCCAGTACTTC. This rearrangement joins TRBV10-3 to TRBJ2-5; TRBD1 is a possible D gene (7 bases). Per germline, CDR1 ENHRY and CDR2 SYGVKD. The CDR3 has 15 residues. V dropped 5 bases and J dropped 3 bases, with 16 bases sitting between them.